This record looks at one TCR beta chain sequence and its context. Antigen unknown. The germline V and J ends were trimmed by 2 bases and 6 bases, with 12 bases remaining between them. The CDR3 consists of 15 residues. The germline CDR1 and CDR2 sequences are SGHRS and YFSETQ. TCRdb's copy holds only in-frame clones and misses some; the assay was immunoSEQ multiplex PCR. Of 85,000 to 90,000 clones in the sample, under 90% were seen once. The data were obtained in a study of graft-versus-host responses after intestinal transplantation. Study information: Uniformly, recipients were administered anti-thymocyte globulin induction with subsequent tacrolimus and steroids for two to three years.

The chain employs TRBV5-1 and TRBJ1-6, with D unresolved. The sequence came from a human donor who received an intestinal transplant. The sample was unstimulated CD4+ T cells sorted from spleen or lymph node cells, taken before intestinal transplant. This CDR3 is CASSFGVSRNSPLHF. Written as DNA, the CDR3 is TGCGCCAGCAGCTTCGGGGTCTCCCGTAATTCACCCCTCCACTTT.